A single sample gave rise to the 6 T cell receptor beta chains below, sequenced in a study of blood T cell repertoires in COVID-19. The data were produced by immunoSEQ multiplex PCR, yet TCRdb's version contains in-frame clones alone and is incomplete. The sample records 150,000 to 200,000 clones, around 82% being singletons. The sequenced material came from peripheral blood. Source of these receptors: a woman aged 40 to 50 with COVID-19, enrolled during active disease.

The gene calls are TRBV18 and TRBJ1-5; 7 nucleotides match TRBD1. CDR1 KGHSH and CDR2 LQKENI come from the germline V gene. The CDR3 sequence is 15 residues long. The V and J ends lost 3 bases and 7 bases, in that order; junction bases with no gene match: 9. CDR3 amino acids: CASSPGGDSLQPQHF. CDR3 DNA sequence: TGTGCCAGCTCACCTGGCGGGGACAGTTTACAGCCCCAGCATTTT.

J is TRBJ2-1 and V is TRBV7-3; 9 nucleotides agree with TRBD2. V gave up 5 bases and J gave up 8 bases; unmatched junction bases: 10. The CDR3 has 15 residues. Germline CDR1 SGHTA, CDR2 FQGTGA. CDR3 bases: TGTGCCAGCAGCCAGAGCGGGGGGTTGTTCGATGAGCAGTTCTTC. Translating gives CASSQSGGLFDEQFF.

The genes are TRBV3-1 (or the pseudogene TRBV3-2) and TRBJ1-2; D is uncertain. The CDR3 is 13 residues long. Between the trimmed V and J ends, which lost 1 base and 9 bases, there was a span of 12 bases. CDR1 is LGHDT and CDR2 is YNNKEL in the germline V gene (reference sequence). CDR3 coding DNA: TGTGCCAGCAGCCAAGTGAAAGCAAAAAGCTACACCTTC. This gives the protein CASSQVKAKSYTF.

The V and J genes are TRBV7-6 and TRBJ2-1, with D maybe TRBD1 (9 bases). V dropped 5 bases and J dropped 9 bases, with 29 bases sitting between them. CDR3 length: 18 amino acids. The V gene's germline CDR1 is SGHVS and CDR2 FNYEAQ. CDR3 DNA: TGTGCCAGCAGCCGACAGGGGGTGAGAATAGCGGGAACTGGTGAGCAGTTCTTC. Protein: CASSRQGVRIAGTGEQFF.

J is TRBJ2-1 and V is TRBV18, with 12 nucleotides matching TRBD2. Germline CDR1 KGHSH, CDR2 LQKENI. V gave up 2 bases and J gave up 10 bases; unmatched junction bases: 9. The CDR3 contains 16 residues. CDR3: CASSPSSGRAPDEQFF. The CDR3 bases are TGTGCCAGCTCACCATCTAGCGGGAGGGCCCCCGACGAGCAGTTCTTC.

The CDR3 coding sequence is TGTGCCAGCAGCTCGTCCGGACTAGCGGATCCGCAAGAGACCCAGTACTTC. Encoded protein: CASSSSGLADPQETQYF. This chain connects TRBV7-6 to TRBJ2-5, with 10 bases identical to TRBD2. With 4 bases clipped from V and 2 bases from J, the junction kept 10 bases outside the gene matches. Germline assignment: CDR1 SGHVS and CDR2 FNYEAQ. The CDR3 runs 17 residues.